Here is one T cell receptor (beta chain) with its context. The antigen remains undetermined. Use of 60 Vbeta and 13 Jbeta primers characterized the PCR. The assay was immunoSEQ multiplex PCR, and TCRdb's table has in-frame clones only and misses some. The sample contains roughly 160,000 clones, 71% of which appear only once. Germline CDR1 and CDR2: SGHTA and FQGNSA. The CDR3 loop spans 13 amino acids. Deletions cut 5 bases from V and 6 bases from J, with 11 bases between. The data derive from a study of cytomegalovirus exposure and HLA in healthy donors. General study results and limits: A later analysis found most CMV-associated TCR beta chains apparently HLA-restricted. Later, an analysis found that common viral pathogens appeared to be linked with several of the most significant clusters.

This chain joins TRBV7-2 and TRBJ1-5; D might be TRBD1 (5 bases). The sequenced material came from PBMCs. The clonotype originates from a girl under 18 in good health and CMV-seronegative. The CDR3 nucleotides are TGTGCCAGCAGCCAGGGTTGGGGTCAGCCCCAGCATTTT. It yields the protein CASSQGWGQPQHF.